This TCR beta chain was sequenced in a study of identical twins. TCRdb called the 5' RACE reads again in MiXCR, with one record for every CDR3 protein. The sample has roughly 500,000 distinct CDR3 sequences; around 20% are singletons. This clonotype was detected only a few times. The same data also went into a second study, on T cells expressing NK-cell markers.

What was sequenced was CD4+ T cells sorted from blood. This receptor was identified in a woman younger than 35 in good health.

The CDR3 protein is CSGLQGAYNEQFF. The CDR3 region has the DNA TGCAGTGGGTTGCAGGGGGCTTACAATGAGCAGTTCTTC. The V gene is TRBV20-1, the J gene TRBJ2-1; TRBD1 aligns across 8 bases. The CDR3 is 13 residues long. The germline gives CDR1 DFQATT, CDR2 SNEGSKA (reference sequence). J lost 4 bases, V lost 7 bases, and 6 bases had no gene match.